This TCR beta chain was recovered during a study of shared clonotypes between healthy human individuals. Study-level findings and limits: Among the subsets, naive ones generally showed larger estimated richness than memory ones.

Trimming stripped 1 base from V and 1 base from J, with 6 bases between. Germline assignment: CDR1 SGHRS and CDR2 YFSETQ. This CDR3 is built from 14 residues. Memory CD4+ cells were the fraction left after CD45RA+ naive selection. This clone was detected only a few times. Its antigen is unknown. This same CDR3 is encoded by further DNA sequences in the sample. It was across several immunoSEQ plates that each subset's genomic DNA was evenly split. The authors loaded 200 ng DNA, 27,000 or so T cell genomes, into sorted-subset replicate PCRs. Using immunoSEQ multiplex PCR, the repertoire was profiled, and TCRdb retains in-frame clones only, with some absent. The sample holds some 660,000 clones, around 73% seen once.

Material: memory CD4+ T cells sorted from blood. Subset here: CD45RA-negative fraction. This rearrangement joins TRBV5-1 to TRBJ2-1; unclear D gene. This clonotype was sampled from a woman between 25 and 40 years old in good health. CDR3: CASSLSSSYNEQFF. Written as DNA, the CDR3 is TGCGCCAGCAGCTTGTCCAGTTCCTACAATGAGCAGTTCTTC.